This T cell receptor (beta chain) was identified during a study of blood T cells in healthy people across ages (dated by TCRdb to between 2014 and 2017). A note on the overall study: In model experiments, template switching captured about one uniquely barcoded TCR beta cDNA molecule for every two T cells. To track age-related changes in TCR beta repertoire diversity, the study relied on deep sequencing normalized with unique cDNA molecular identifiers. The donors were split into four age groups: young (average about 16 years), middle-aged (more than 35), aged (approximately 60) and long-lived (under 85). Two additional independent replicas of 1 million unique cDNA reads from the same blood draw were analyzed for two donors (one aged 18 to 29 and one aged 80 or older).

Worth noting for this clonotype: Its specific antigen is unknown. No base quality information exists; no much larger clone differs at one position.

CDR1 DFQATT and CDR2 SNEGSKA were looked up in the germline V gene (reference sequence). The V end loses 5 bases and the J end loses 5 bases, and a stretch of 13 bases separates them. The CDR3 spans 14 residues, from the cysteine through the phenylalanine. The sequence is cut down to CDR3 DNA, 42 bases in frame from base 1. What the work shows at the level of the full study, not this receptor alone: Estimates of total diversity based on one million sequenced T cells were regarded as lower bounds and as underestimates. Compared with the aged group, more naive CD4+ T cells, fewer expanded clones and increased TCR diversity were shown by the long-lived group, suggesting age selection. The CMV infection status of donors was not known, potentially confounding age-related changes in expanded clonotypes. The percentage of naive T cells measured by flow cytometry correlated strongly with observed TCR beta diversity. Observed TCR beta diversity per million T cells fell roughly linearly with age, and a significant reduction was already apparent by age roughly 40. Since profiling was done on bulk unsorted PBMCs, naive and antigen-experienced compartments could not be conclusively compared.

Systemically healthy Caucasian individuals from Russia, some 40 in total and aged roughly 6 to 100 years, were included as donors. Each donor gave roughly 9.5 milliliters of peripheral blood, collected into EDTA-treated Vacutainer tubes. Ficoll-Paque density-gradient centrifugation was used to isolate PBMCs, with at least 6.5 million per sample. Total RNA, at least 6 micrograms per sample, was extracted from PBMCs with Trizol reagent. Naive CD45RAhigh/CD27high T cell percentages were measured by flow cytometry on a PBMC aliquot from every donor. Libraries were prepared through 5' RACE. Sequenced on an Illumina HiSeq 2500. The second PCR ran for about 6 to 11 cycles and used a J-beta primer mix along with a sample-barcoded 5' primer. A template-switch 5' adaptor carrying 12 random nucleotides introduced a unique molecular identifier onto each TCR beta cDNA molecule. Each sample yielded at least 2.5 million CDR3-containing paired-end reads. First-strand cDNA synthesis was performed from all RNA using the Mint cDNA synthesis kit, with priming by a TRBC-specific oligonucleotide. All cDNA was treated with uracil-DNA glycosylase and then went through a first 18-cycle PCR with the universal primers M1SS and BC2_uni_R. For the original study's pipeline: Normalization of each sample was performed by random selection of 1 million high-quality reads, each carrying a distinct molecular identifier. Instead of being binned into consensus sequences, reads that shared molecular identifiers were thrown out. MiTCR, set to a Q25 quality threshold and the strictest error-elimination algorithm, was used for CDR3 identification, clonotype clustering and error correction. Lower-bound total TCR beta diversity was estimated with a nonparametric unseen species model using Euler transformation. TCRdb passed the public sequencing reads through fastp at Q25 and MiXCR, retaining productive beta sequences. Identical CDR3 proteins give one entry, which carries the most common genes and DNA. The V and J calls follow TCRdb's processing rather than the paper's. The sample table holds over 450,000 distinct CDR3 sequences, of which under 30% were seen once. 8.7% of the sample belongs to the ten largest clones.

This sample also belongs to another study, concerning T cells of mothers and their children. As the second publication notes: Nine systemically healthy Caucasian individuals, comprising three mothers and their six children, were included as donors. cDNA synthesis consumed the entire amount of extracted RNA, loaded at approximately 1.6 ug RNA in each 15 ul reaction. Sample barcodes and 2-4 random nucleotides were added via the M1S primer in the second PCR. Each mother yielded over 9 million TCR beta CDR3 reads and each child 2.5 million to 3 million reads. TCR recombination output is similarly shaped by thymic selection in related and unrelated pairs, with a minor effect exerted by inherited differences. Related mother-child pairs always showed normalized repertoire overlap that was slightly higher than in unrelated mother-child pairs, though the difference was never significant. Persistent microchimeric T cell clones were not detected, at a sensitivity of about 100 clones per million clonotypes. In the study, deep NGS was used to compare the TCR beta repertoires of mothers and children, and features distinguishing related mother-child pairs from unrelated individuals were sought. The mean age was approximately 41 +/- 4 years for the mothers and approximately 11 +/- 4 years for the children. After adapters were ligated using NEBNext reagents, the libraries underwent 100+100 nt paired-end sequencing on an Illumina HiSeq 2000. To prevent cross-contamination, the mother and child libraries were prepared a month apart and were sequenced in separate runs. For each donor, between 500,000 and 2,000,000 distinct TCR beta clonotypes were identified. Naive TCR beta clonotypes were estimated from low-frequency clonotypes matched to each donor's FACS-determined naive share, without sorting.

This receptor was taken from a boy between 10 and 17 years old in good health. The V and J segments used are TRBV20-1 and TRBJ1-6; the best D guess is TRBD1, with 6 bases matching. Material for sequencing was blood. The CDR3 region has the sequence CSAPYGQNNSPLHF. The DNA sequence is TGCAGTGCTCCCTACGGACAGAATAATTCACCCCTCCACTTT.